This TCR beta chain was sequenced during a study of blood T cell repertoires in COVID-19. Study at large: Sites across the United States, Italy and Spain contributed samples from acute and convalescent COVID-19.

This clone was picked up many times. Libraries were prepared by immunoSEQ multiplex PCR; TCRdb keeps only in-frame clonotypes and omits some of them. The data show fewer than 180,000 clones, 70% to 90% seen once. Trimming took 3 bases from V and 4 from J, leaving 10 bases between them. The CDR3 loop spans 13 amino acids. CDR1 is DFQATT and CDR2 is SNEGSKA in the germline V gene (reference sequence). The gene calls are TRBV20-1 and TRBJ2-1; a weak D match, TRBD2 (6 bases). This sequence originates from a man in his 70s with acute or convalescent COVID-19. Sequences were obtained from peripheral blood. The CDR3 sequence is CSASSGTYNEQFF. The CDR3 DNA reads as TGCAGTGCTAGTAGCGGAACATACAATGAGCAGTTCTTC.